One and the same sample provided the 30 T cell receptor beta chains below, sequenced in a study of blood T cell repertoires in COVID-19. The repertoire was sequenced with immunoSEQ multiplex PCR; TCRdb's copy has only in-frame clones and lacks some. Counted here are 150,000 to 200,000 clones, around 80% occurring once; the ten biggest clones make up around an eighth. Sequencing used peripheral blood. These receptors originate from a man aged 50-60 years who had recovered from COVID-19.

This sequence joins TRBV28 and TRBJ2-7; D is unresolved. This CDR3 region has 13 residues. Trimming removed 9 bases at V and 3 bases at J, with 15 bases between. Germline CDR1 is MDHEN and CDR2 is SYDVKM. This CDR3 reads CARYLQAHYEQYF. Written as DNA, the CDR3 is TGTGCCAGATACCTCCAGGCCCACTACGAGCAGTACTTC.

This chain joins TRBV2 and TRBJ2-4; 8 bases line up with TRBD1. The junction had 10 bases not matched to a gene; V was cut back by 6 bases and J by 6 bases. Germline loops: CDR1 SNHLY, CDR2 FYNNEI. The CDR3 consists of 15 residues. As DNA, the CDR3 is TGTGCCAGCAGGAAAATCGGACAGGGACGAAACATTCAGTACTTC. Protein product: CASRKIGQGRNIQYF.

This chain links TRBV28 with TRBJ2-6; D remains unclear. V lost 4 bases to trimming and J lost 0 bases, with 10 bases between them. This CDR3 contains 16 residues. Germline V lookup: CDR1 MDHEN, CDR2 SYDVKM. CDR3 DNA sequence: TGTGCCAGCAGTTCCCTCGGTTACTCTGGGGCCAACGTCCTGACTTTC. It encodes CASSSLGYSGANVLTF.

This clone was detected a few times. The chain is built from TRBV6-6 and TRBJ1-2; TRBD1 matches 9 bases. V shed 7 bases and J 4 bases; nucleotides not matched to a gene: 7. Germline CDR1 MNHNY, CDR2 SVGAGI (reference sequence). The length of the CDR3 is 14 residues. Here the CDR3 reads CASTPDRGRYGYTF. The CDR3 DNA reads TGTGCCAGCACCCCGGACAGGGGACGCTATGGCTACACCTTC.

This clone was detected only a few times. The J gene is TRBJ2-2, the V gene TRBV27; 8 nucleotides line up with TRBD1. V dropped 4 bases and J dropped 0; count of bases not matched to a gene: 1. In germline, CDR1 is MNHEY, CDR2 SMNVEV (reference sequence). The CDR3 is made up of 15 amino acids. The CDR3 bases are TGTGCCAGCAGTTCGACAGGGGCGAACACCGGGGAGCTGTTTTTT. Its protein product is CASSSTGANTGELFF.

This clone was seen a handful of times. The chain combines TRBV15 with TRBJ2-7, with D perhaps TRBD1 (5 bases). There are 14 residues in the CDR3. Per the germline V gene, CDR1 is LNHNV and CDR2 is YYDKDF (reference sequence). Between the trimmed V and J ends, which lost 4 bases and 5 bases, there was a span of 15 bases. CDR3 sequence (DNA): TGTGCCACCAGCACCAACCAGGGTCCCAACGAGCAGTACTTC. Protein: CATSTNQGPNEQYF.

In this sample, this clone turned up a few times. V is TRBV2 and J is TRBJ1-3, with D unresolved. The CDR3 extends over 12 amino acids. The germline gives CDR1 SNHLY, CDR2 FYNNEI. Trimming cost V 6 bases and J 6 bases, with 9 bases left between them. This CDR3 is CASSESVNTIYF. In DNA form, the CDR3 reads TGTGCCAGCAGCGAGAGTGTAAACACCATATATTTT.

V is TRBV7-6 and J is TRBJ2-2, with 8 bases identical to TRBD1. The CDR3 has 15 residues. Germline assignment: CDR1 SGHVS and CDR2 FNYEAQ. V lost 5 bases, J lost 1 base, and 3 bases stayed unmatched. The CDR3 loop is CASSRQGRNTGELFF. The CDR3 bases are TGTGCCAGCAGCAGACAGGGGCGGAACACCGGGGAGCTGTTTTTT.

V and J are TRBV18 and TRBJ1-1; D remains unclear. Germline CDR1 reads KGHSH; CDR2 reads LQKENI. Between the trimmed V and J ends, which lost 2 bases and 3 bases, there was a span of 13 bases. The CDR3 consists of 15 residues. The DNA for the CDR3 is TGTGCCAGCTCACCATCGGGTCGAGTGGACACTGAAGCTTTCTTT. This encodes CASSPSGRVDTEAFF.

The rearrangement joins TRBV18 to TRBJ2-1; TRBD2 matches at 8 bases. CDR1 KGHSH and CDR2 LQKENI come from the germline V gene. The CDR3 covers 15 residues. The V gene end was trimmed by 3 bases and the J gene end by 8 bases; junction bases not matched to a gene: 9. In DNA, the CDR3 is TGTGCCAGCTCACCCGACGTGGGAGCGGGGGATGAGCAGTTCTTC. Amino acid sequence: CASSPDVGAGDEQFF.

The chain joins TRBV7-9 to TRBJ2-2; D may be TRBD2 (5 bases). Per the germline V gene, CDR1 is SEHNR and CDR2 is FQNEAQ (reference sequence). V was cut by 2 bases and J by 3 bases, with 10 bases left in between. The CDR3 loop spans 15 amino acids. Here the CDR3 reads CASSLRGPDTGELFF. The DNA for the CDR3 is TGTGCCAGCAGCTTAAGAGGGCCGGACACCGGGGAGCTGTTTTTT.

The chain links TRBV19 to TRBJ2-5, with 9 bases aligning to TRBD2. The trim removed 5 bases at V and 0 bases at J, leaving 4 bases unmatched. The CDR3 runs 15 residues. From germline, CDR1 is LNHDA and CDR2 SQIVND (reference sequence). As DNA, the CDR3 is TGTGCCAGTAGTGTCCTAGCGGGAAACCAAGAGACCCAGTACTTC. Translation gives CASSVLAGNQETQYF.

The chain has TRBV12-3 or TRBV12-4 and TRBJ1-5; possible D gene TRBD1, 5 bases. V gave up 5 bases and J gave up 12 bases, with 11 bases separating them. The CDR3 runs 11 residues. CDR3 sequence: CASSVGTSQHF. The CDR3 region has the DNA TGTGCCAGCAGTGTAGGGACTAGCCAGCATTTT.

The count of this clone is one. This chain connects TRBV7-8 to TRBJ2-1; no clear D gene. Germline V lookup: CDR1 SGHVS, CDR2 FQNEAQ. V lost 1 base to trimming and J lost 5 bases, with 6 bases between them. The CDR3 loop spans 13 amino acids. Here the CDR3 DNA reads TGTGCCAGCAGCTTAGGGGCCAACAATGAGCAGTTCTTC. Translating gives CASSLGANNEQFF.

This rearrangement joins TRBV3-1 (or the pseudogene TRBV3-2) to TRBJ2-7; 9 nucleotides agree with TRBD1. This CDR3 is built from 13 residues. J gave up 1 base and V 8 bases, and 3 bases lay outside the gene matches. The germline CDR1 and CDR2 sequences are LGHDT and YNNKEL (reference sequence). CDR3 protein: CASSTGGSYEQYF. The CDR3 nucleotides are TGTGCCAGCTCGACAGGGGGGTCCTACGAGCAGTACTTC.

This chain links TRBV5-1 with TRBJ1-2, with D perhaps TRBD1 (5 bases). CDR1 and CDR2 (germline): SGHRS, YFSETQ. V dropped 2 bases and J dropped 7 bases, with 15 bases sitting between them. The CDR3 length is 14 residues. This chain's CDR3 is CASSFKGIETGYTF. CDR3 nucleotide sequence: TGCGCCAGCAGCTTCAAGGGGATCGAAACTGGCTACACCTTC.

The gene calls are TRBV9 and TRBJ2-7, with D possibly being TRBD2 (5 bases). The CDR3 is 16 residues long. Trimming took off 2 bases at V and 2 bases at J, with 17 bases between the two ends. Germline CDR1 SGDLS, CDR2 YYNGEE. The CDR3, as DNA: TGTGCCAGCAGCGTGGCTGGGAGCGGAAGGCCCTACGAGCAGTACTTC. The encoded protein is CASSVAGSGRPYEQYF.

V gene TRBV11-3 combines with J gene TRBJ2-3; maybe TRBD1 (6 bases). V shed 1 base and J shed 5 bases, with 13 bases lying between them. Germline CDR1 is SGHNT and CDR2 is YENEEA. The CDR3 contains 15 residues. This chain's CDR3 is CASSLGSGELDTQYF. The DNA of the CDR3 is TGTGCCAGCAGCTTAGGGTCAGGGGAACTAGATACGCAGTATTTT.

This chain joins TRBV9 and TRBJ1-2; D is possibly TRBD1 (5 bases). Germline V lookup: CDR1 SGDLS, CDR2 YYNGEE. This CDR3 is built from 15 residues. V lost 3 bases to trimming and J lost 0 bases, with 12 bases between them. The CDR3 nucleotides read TGTGCCAGCAGCGAACAAGCCAGGGCTAACTATGGCTACACCTTC. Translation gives CASSEQARANYGYTF.

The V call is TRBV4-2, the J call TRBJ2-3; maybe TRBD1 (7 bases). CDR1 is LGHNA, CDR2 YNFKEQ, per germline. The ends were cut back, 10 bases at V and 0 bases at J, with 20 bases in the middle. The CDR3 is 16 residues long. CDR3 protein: CATGGRGRLSTDTQYF. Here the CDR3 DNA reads TGTGCCACAGGGGGTCGGGGGAGACTAAGCACAGATACGCAGTATTTT.

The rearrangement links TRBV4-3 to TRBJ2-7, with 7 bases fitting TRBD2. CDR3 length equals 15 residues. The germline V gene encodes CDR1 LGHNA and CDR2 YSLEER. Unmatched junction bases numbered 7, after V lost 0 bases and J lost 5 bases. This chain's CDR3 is CASSQDGAGDDEQYF. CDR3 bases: TGCGCCAGCAGCCAAGACGGGGCGGGAGATGACGAGCAGTACTTC.

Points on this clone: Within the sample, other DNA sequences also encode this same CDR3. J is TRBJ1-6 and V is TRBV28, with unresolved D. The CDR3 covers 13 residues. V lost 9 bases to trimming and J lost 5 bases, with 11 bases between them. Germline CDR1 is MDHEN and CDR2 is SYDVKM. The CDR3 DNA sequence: TGTGCCAGTTCCCGGGTCGATAATTCACCCCTCCACTTT. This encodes CASSRVDNSPLHF.

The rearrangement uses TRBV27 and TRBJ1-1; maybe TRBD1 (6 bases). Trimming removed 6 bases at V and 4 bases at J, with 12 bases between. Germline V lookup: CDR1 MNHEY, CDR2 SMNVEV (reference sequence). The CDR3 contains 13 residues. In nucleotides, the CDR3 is TGTGCCAGCAGACAGGGTAGGCGCACTGAAGCTTTCTTT. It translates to CASRQGRRTEAFF.

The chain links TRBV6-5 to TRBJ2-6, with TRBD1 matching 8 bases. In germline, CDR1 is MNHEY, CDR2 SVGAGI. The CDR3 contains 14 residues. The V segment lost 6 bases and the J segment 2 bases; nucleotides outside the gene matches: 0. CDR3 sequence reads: CASRDRAGANVLTF. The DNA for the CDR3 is TGTGCCAGCAGGGACAGGGCTGGGGCCAACGTCCTGACTTTC.

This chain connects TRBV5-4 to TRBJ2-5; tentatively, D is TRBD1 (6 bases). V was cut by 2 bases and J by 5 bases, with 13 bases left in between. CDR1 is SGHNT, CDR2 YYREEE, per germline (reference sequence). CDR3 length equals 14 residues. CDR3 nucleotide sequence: TGTGCCAGCAGCTTTGGTCAGGGGACGGAGACCCAGTACTTC. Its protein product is CASSFGQGTETQYF.

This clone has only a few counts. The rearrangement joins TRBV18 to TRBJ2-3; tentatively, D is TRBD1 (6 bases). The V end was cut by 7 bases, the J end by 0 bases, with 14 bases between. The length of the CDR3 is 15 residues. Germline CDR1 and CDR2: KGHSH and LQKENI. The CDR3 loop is CASLTGGASTDTQYF. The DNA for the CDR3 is TGTGCCAGCTTGACAGGCGGTGCTAGCACAGATACGCAGTATTTT.

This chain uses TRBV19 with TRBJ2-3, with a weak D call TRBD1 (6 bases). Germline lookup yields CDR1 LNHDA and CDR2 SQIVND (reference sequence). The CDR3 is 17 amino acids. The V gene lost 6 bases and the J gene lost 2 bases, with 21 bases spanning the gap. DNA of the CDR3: TGTGCCAGTAGGTGGGGGCATGTGATGCGGCTCACAGATACGCAGTATTTT. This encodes CASRWGHVMRLTDTQYF.

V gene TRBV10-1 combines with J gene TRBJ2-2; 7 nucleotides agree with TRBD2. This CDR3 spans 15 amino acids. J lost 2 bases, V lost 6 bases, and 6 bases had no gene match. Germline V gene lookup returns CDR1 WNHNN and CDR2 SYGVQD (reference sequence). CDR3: CASSAGTTNTGELFF. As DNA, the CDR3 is TGCGCCAGCAGCGCCGGGACTACTAACACCGGGGAGCTGTTTTTT.

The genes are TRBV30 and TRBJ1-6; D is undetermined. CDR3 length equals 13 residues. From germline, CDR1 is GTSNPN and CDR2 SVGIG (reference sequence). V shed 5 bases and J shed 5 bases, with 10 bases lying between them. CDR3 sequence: CAWADGDNSPLHF. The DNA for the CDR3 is TGTGCCTGGGCGGACGGGGATAATTCACCCCTCCACTTT.

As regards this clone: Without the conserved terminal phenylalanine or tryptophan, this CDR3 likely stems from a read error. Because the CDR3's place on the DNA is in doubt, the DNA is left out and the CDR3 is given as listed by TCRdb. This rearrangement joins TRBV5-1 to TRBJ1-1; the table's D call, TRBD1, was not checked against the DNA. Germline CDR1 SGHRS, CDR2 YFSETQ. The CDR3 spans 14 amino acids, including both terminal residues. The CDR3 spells CASSSHPGQGIQGI.